This TCR beta chain was captured by sequencing in a study of blood T cell repertoires in COVID-19. TCRdb keeps only in-frame clones here, not all; method: immunoSEQ multiplex PCR. The table lists a few hundred thousand clones, 89% of them singletons, with less than 3.5% in the top ten. The CDR3 extends over 16 amino acids. J was trimmed by 0 bases and V by 1 base; bases with no gene match: 5. Per germline, CDR1 SGHVS and CDR2 FQNEAQ. Sequenced material: peripheral blood. The chain is built from TRBV7-8 and TRBJ1-2, with 7 bases matching TRBD1. The TCR comes from a woman under 40 with COVID-19, enrolled during active disease. This CDR3 reads CASSLVGTETNYGYTF. CDR3 nucleotides: TGTGCCAGCAGCTTAGTTGGGACAGAGACTAACTATGGCTACACCTTC. The entire variable domain, with the rest obtained from reference TRBV7-8 and TRBJ1-2, is as follows: GAGVSQSPRYKVAKRGQDVALRCDPISGHVSLFWYQQALGQGPEFLTYFQNEAQLDKSGLPSDRFFAERPEGSVSTLKIQRTQQEDSAVYLCASSLVGTETNYGYTFGSGTRLTVV.